The next 27 T cell receptor beta chains were all read from a single sample in a study of a mutant IDH1 vaccine in newly diagnosed glioma (dated by TCRdb to the early 2020s). Receptor amplification or capture employed the immunoSEQ multiplex PCR assay. TCRdb obtained this table from immuneACCESS and retained in-frame rearrangements with V and J assigned. These tables miss some clones; where compared with another copy, unresolved V genes account for less than half of the shortfall, and the remainder is unexplained. Within this sample are 80,000 to 100,000 clones, with more than 65% of them counted one time only. The ten largest account for 4.5% to 5.5% of the sample. Interpreted using the paper, the time point label stands for: baseline, week 1 (first vaccination visit). This specimen's treatment or condition label, interpreted: pre-vaccination baseline after standard-of-care therapy. The material sequenced was PBMCs, taken from a glioma patient treated with radiotherapy, temozolomide or both. The receptors were sampled from a man between 35 and 55 years old with glioma. Some clones in this sample may be carry-over from other donors' samples.

The genes are TRBV4-2 and TRBJ2-2; 15 bases fit TRBD2. CDR1 and CDR2 from the germline V gene are LGHNA and YNFKEQ. V gave up 6 bases and J gave up 6 bases; unmatched junction bases: 2. There are 15 residues in the CDR3. The CDR3 here is CASRGTSGGSGELFF. The CDR3 DNA is TGTGCCAGCAGGGGGACTAGCGGGGGGTCCGGGGAGCTGTTTTTT.

This chain joins TRBV5-5 and TRBJ1-1; 10 bases are shared with TRBD1. Germline values: CDR1 SGHKS, CDR2 YYEKEE (reference sequence). The CDR3 totals 15 residues. The trim removed 3 bases at V and 11 bases at J, leaving 13 bases unmatched. The CDR3 DNA is TGTGCCAGCAGCTGGGTTGGGACAGGGGTTTCCAGGGCTTTCTTT. Translation: CASSWVGTGVSRAFF.

This clone appeared once. The CDR3 DNA reads as TGTGCCAGCAGCGAGACGGGGTCGTGGTACGAGCAGTACTTC. It is translated as CASSETGSWYEQYF. This chain connects TRBV7-9 to TRBJ2-7, with D possibly being TRBD2 (5 bases). Germline values: CDR1 SEHNR, CDR2 FQNEAQ (reference sequence). V was trimmed by 5 bases and J by 4 bases, leaving 15 bases between them. CDR3 length: 14 amino acids.

This clone was counted once. J is TRBJ2-3 and V is TRBV10-3; TRBD2 matches at 11 bases. Germline V lookup: CDR1 ENHRY, CDR2 SYGVKD. The trim removed 4 bases at V and 3 bases at J, leaving 6 bases unmatched. The CDR3 sequence is 16 residues long. CDR3 in DNA: TGTGCCATCAGTGGTCAACTAGCGGGGGTAACAGATACGCAGTATTTT. Amino acid sequence: CAISGQLAGVTDTQYF.

The chain couples TRBV15 to TRBJ2-5; D perhaps matches TRBD2 (6 bases). Germline loops: CDR1 LNHNV, CDR2 YYDKDF (reference sequence). The germline V and J ends were trimmed by 0 bases and 1 base, with 12 bases remaining between them. The CDR3 has 16 residues. CDR3 protein: CATSRDRGGAQETQYF. The CDR3 DNA reads TGTGCCACCAGCAGAGATAGGGGCGGGGCCCAAGAGACCCAGTACTTC.

The chain is built from TRBV2 and TRBJ2-1; 8 nucleotides agree with TRBD1. CDR3 size: 13 residues. Unmatched junction bases numbered 4, after V lost 5 bases and J lost 7 bases. The germline gives CDR1 SNHLY, CDR2 FYNNEI. The CDR3, as DNA: TGTGCCAGCAGTAAGGACAGGGCAAATGAGCAGTTCTTC. The encoded protein is CASSKDRANEQFF.

The chain uses TRBV5-1 and TRBJ2-2, with D perhaps TRBD2 (6 bases). There are 16 residues in the CDR3. Deletions cut 3 bases from V and 2 bases from J, with 14 bases between. The germline V gene encodes CDR1 SGHRS and CDR2 YFSETQ. CDR3 DNA: TGCGCCAGCAGCTCTACCTCCGGGGGAAACACCGGGGAGCTGTTTTTT. Translated, it gives CASSSTSGGNTGELFF.

The chain couples TRBV30 to TRBJ1-3; D is unresolved. Germline V gene data show CDR1 as GTSNPN and CDR2 as SVGIG (reference sequence). This CDR3 spans 15 amino acids. V was trimmed by 5 bases and J by 2 bases, leaving 16 bases between them. The CDR3 region is CAWGSPGSTGNTIYF. The CDR3 DNA is TGTGCCTGGGGATCCCCAGGTTCTACTGGAAACACCATATATTTT.

The chain carries TRBV5-4 and TRBJ2-5; 9 bases match TRBD2. The CDR3 length is 16 residues. Germline CDR1 is SGHNT and CDR2 is YYREEE (reference sequence). With 0 bases clipped from V and 5 bases from J, the junction kept 8 bases outside the gene matches. The CDR3 DNA reads as TGTGCCAGCAGCTTGGGTGGAGCGGGGGGCTTGGAGACCCAGTACTTC. Translation: CASSLGGAGGLETQYF.

The CDR3 DNA is TGTGCCAGCAGTTTAGCGGGGGGATTCCAAGAGACCCAGTACTTC. Its protein is CASSLAGGFQETQYF. The chain uses TRBV2 and TRBJ2-5; 10 positions match TRBD2. The CDR3 has 15 amino acids. The V gene end was trimmed by 5 bases and the J gene end by 1 base; junction bases not matched to a gene: 4. The germline CDR1 and CDR2 sequences are SNHLY and FYNNEI.

V usage is TRBV15 and J usage is TRBJ1-4, with TRBD1 identical over 11 bases. CDR1 is LNHNV, CDR2 YYDKDF, per germline (reference sequence). V was pared by 7 bases and J by 7 bases, with 14 bases of the junction left unmatched. The CDR3 consists of 17 residues. CDR3 amino acids: CATNLNPGTGGSEKLFF. The DNA for the CDR3 is TGTGCCACCAACTTGAATCCCGGGACAGGGGGGAGTGAAAAACTGTTTTTT.

This chain uses TRBV5-1 with TRBJ2-5, with 7 bases lining up with TRBD1. This CDR3 comprises 14 residues. J lost 3 bases, V lost 2 bases, and 4 bases had no gene match. CDR1 and CDR2 (germline): SGHRS, YFSETQ. CDR3 coding DNA: TGCGCCAGCAGCTTCCTAACAGGGGAAGAGACCCAGTACTTC. Its protein is CASSFLTGEETQYF. The full variable domain, in which reference TRBV5-1 and TRBJ2-5 provide the parts outside the CDR3, is KAGVTQTPRYLIKTRGQQVTLSCSPISGHRSVSWYQQTPGQGLQFLFEYFSETQRNKGNFPGRFSGRQFSNSRSEMNVSTLELGDSALYLCASSFLTGEETQYFGPGTRLLVL.

This chain connects TRBV2 to TRBJ1-3; 7 bases line up with TRBD1. V shed 6 bases and J 4 bases; nucleotides not matched to a gene: 6. Germline CDR1 SNHLY, CDR2 FYNNEI. This CDR3 is built from 14 residues. Written as DNA, the CDR3 is TGTGCCAGCAGATGGGACAGCGAAGGAAACACCATATATTTT. Amino acids: CASRWDSEGNTIYF.

The rearrangement uses TRBV19 and TRBJ1-2, with 9 bases identical to TRBD1. J lost 4 bases, V lost 5 bases, and 8 bases had no gene match. The CDR3 extends over 15 amino acids. CDR1 is LNHDA, CDR2 SQIVND, per germline (reference sequence). CDR3 amino acids: CASSPRTGASYGYTF. The CDR3 nucleotides are TGTGCCAGTAGTCCTCGGACAGGGGCTTCCTATGGCTACACCTTC.

The V call is TRBV7-9, the J call TRBJ2-3, with 8 bases lining up with TRBD2. The J segment lost 4 bases and the V segment lost 2 bases, leaving 2 bases of the junction unmatched. CDR3 size: 14 residues. Germline-derived CDR1 and CDR2 are SEHNR and FQNEAQ (reference sequence). The CDR3 nucleotides read TGTGCCAGCAGCTTAACGGGAGGGTCAGATACGCAGTATTTT. Its protein is CASSLTGGSDTQYF.

This clone has just a few counts. The J gene is TRBJ1-2, the V gene TRBV19, with D hard to call. Germline CDR1 reads LNHDA; CDR2 reads SQIVND (reference sequence). V was shortened by 6 bases and J by 4 bases, with 12 bases between the two germline ends. The CDR3 has 13 amino acids. The CDR3 region is CASRKSTAYGYTF. The CDR3 DNA follows: TGTGCCAGTAGGAAAAGCACAGCCTATGGCTACACCTTC.

The V gene is TRBV9, the J gene TRBJ1-2; 7 bases line up with TRBD1. Germline assignment: CDR1 SGDLS and CDR2 YYNGEE. This CDR3 has 13 amino acids. The V and J ends lost 0 bases and 6 bases, in that order; junction bases with no gene match: 2. The CDR3 spells CASSVEGGNGYTF. CDR3 DNA sequence: TGTGCCAGCAGCGTAGAAGGGGGCAATGGCTACACCTTC. Looking up the rest from reference TRBV9 and TRBJ1-2 gives the full variable domain: DSGVTQTPKHLITATGQRVTLRCSPRSGDLSVYWYQQSLDQGLQFLIQYYNGEERAKGNILERFSAQQFPDLHSELNLSSLELGDSALYFCASSVEGGNGYTFGSGTRLTVV.

This clone occurred a few times. The chain couples TRBV9 to TRBJ1-3; D is ambiguous. This CDR3 contains 18 residues. V was shortened by 4 bases and J by 1 base, with 21 bases between the two germline ends. Germline V CDR1 and CDR2: SGDLS, YYNGEE. The CDR3 coding sequence is TGTGCCAGCAGCCCCCGAGGGTTGGGGAGTTCATCTGGAAACACCATATATTTT. This gives the protein CASSPRGLGSSSGNTIYF.

This chain connects TRBV27 to TRBJ1-6; 7 positions agree with TRBD1. J was trimmed by 3 bases and V by 5 bases; bases with no gene match: 1. The germline V gene encodes CDR1 MNHEY and CDR2 SMNVEV (reference sequence). CDR3 length: 14 amino acids. Here the CDR3 reads CASSRTGYNSPLHF. The CDR3 DNA is TGTGCCAGCAGTAGGACAGGCTATAATTCACCCCTCCACTTT.

The gene calls are TRBV27 and TRBJ2-7; D might be TRBD1 (5 bases). Germline CDR1 is MNHEY and CDR2 is SMNVEV (reference sequence). The V gene lost 1 base and the J gene lost 3 bases, with 7 bases spanning the gap. The CDR3 runs to 13 residues. For the CDR3, the DNA is TGTGCCAGCAGTTTATTAGACAGCTACGAGCAGTACTTC. Its protein is CASSLLDSYEQYF.

The gene calls are TRBV2 and TRBJ1-6; D perhaps matches TRBD1 (6 bases). The V end lost 4 bases, the J end lost 7 bases, and 14 bases lay between the germline ends. CDR1 and CDR2 from the germline V gene are SNHLY and FYNNEI. The CDR3 covers 15 residues. In nucleotides, the CDR3 is TGTGCCAGCAGTGGCCAGGGGATAGGCAATTCACCCCTCCACTTT. This sequence encodes CASSGQGIGNSPLHF.

The genes are TRBV19 and TRBJ2-1; the match to TRBD2 covers 11 bases. The CDR3 has 18 amino acids. CDR1 is LNHDA and CDR2 is SQIVND in the germline V gene (reference sequence). V shed 2 bases, J shed 6 bases, and the junction held 12 bases outside the gene matches. The CDR3 region has the DNA TGTGCCAGTAGTATACTGGGCCATAGCGGGGGGGCCGGCAATGAGCAGTTCTTC. Encoded protein: CASSILGHSGGAGNEQFF.

The chain couples TRBV29-1 to TRBJ2-7; D unclear. With 6 bases removed from V and 5 bases from J, the gap between germline ends came to 11 bases. Germline V gene sequence: CDR1 SQVTM, CDR2 ANQGSEA. This CDR3 is built from 11 residues. CDR3 bases: TGCAGCGTAAGACACATCCACGAGCAGTACTTC. Translating it yields CSVRHIHEQYF.

The V and J genes are TRBV7-8 and TRBJ2-7; 8 bases are shared with TRBD1. The ends lost 2 bases at V and 3 bases at J; junction bases unmatched: 3. CDR3 size: 14 residues. Germline values: CDR1 SGHVS, CDR2 FQNEAQ. CDR3 sequence reads: CASSLSGQGYEQYF. DNA of the CDR3: TGTGCCAGCAGCTTATCAGGACAGGGCTACGAGCAGTACTTC.

The chain is built from TRBV12-5 and TRBJ1-1, with 10 bases fitting TRBD1. The CDR3 extends over 15 amino acids. The germline V gene has CDR1 LGHNT and CDR2 FRNRAP. Unmatched junction bases numbered 7, after V lost 3 bases and J lost 6 bases. CDR3 coding DNA: TGTGCTAGTGGTTTTCGGACAGGGGGGCCGGCTGAAGCTTTCTTT. Its translation: CASGFRTGGPAEAFF.

Many counts were recorded for this clone. Different DNA sequences within this sample yield the same CDR3. The chain recombines TRBV6-1 with TRBJ2-3, with D perhaps TRBD1 (5 bases). Between the trimmed V and J ends, which lost 2 bases and 0 bases, there was a span of 9 bases. The CDR3 totals 15 residues. Germline V gene data show CDR1 as MNHNS and CDR2 as SASEGT. This CDR3 is CASSEWAGSTDTQYF. CDR3 sequence (DNA): TGTGCCAGCAGTGAATGGGCAGGGAGCACAGATACGCAGTATTTT.

The chain is built from TRBV29-1 and TRBJ1-2; D is undetermined. CDR3 size: 13 residues. Germline CDR1 and CDR2: SQVTM and ANQGSEA. V was shortened by 3 bases and J by 5 bases, with 13 bases between the two germline ends. CDR3 in amino acids: CSVERSRQYGYTF. The CDR3 DNA reads as TGCAGCGTTGAGCGGAGCAGACAATATGGCTACACCTTC. The complete variable domain, with remaining parts taken from reference TRBV29-1 and TRBJ1-2, reads SAVISQKPSRDICQRGTSLTIQCQVDSQVTMMFWYRQQPGQSLTLIATANQGSEATYESGFVIDKFPISRPNLTFSTLTVSNMSPEDSSIYLCSVERSRQYGYTFGSGTRLTVV.